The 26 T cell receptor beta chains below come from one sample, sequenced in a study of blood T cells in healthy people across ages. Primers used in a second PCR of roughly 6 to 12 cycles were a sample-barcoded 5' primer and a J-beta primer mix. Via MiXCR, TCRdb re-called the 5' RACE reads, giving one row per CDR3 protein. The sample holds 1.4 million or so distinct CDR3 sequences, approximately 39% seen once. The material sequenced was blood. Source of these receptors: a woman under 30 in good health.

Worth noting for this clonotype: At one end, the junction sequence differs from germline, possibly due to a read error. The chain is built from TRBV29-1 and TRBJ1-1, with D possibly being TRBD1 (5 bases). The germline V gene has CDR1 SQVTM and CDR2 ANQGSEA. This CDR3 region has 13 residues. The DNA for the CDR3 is TGCAGCGTTGAACGTACAGGTGGGACTGAAGATTTCTTT. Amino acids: CSVERTGGTEDFF.

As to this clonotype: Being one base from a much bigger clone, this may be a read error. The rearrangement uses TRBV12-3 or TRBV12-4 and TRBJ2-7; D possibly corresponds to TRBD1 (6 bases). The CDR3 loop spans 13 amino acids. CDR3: CASSPTGYYERYF. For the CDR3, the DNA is TGTGCCAGCAGTCCCACAGGGTACTACGAGCGGTACTTC.

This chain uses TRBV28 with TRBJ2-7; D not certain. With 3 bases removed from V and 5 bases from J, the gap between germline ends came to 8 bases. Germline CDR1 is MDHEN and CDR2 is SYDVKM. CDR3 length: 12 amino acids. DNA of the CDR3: TGTGCCAGCAGTTTTTCATCCCACGAGCAGTACTTC. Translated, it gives CASSFSSHEQYF.

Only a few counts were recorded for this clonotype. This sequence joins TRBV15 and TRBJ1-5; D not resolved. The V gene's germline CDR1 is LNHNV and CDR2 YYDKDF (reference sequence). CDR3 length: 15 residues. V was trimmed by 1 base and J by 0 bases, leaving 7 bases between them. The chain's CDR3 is CATSRVRYSNQPQHF. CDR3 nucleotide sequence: TGTGCCACCAGCAGAGTTCGGTATAGCAATCAGCCCCAGCATTTT.

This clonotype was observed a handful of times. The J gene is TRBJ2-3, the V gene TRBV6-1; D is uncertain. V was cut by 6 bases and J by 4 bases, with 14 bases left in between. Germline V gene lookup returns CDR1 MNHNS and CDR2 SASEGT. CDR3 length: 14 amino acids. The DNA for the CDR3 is TGTGCCAGCAGAGGATATACAAGGGCAGATACGCAGTATTTT. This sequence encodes CASRGYTRADTQYF.

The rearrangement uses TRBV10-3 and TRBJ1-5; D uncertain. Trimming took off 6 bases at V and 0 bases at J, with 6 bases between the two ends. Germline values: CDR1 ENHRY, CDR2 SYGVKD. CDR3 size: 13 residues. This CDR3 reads CAIRLDSNQPQHF. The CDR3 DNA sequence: TGTGCCATCAGACTAGATAGCAATCAGCCCCAGCATTTT.

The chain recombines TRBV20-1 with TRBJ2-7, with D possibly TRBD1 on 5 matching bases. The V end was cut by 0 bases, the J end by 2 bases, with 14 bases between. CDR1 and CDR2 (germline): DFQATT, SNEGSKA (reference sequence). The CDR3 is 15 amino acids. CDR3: CSARDRRVATYEQYF. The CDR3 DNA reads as TGCAGTGCTAGAGATCGCAGGGTTGCTACCTACGAGCAGTACTTC.

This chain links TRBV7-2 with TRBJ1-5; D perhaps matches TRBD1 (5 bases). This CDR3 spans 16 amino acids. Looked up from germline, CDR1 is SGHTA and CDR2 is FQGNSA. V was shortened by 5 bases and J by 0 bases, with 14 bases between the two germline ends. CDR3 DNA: TGTGCCAGCAGCCCCCAGGGAGGAGCTAGCAATCAGCCCCAGCATTTT. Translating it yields CASSPQGGASNQPQHF.

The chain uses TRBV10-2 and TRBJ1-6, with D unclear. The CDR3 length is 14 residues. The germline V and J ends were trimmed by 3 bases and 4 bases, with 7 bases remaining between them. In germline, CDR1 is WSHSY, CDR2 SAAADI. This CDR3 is CASSDEGYNSPLHF. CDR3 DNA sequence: TGCGCCAGCAGTGACGAAGGTTATAATTCACCCCTCCACTTT.

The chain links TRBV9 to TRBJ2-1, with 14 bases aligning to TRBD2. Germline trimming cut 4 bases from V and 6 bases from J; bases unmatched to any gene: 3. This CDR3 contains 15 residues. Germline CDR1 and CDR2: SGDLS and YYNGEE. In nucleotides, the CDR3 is TGTGCCAGCAGCATGGGGACTAGCGGGAGCAATGAGCAGTTCTTC. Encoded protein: CASSMGTSGSNEQFF. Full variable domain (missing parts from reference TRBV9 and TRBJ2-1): DSGVTQTPKHLITATGQRVTLRCSPRSGDLSVYWYQQSLDQGLQFLIQYYNGEERAKGNILERFSAQQFPDLHSELNLSSLELGDSALYFCASSMGTSGSNEQFFGPGTRLTVL.

The CDR3 DNA sequence: TGTGCCAGCAGTCCTAGAAGGGGTTCACCCCTCCACTTT. Translation gives CASSPRRGSPLHF. The chain combines TRBV12-3 or TRBV12-4 with TRBJ1-6, with a possible D match to TRBD1 (5 bases). The length of the CDR3 is 13 residues. Trimming stripped 5 bases from V and 9 bases from J, with 11 bases between.

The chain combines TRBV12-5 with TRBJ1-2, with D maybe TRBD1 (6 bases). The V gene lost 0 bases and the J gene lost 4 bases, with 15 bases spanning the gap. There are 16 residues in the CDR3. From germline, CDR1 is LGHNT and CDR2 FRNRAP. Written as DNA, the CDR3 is TGTGCTAGTGGTTTGGTAACGGGACAAAGGTTCTATGGCTACACCTTC. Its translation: CASGLVTGQRFYGYTF.

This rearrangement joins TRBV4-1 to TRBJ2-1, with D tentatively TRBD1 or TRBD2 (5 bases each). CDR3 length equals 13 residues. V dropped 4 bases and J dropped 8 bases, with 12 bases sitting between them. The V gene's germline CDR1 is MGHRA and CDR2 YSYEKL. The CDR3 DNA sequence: TGCGCCAGCAGCCGGGGGACCGGGGATGAGCAGTTCTTC. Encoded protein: CASSRGTGDEQFF.

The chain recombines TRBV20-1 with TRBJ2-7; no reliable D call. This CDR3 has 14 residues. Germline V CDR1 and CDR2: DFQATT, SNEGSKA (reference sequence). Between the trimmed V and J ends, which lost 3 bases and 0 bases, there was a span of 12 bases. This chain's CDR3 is CSASAACSSYEQYF. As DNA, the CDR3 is TGCAGTGCTAGTGCGGCGTGCAGCTCCTACGAGCAGTACTTC.

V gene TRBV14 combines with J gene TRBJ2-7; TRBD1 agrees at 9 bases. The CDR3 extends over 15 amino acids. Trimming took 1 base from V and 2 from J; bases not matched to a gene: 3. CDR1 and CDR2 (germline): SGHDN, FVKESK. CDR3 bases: TGTGCCAGCAGCCAAGCTTGGACAGGGGCCTACGAGCAGTACTTC. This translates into CASSQAWTGAYEQYF.

CDR3 region: CASSPQSYGYTF. CDR3 bases: TGTGCCAGCAGCCCCCAAAGCTATGGCTACACCTTC. This chain links TRBV7-9 with TRBJ1-2; D is ambiguous. CDR3 length: 12 residues. The germline V gene has CDR1 SEHNR and CDR2 FQNEAQ (reference sequence). Trimming took off 5 bases at V and 4 bases at J, with 8 bases between the two ends.

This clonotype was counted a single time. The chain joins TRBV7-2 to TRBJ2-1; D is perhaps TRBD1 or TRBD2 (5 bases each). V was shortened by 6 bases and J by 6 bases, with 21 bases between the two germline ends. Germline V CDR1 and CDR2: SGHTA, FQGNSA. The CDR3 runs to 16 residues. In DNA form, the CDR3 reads TGTGCCAGCAGGCTTACAGGAGGAGTACTGGGCAATGAGCAGTTCTTC. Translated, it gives CASRLTGGVLGNEQFF.

CDR3: CASSSGLGDTEAFF. The CDR3 DNA reads TGTGCCAGCAGCTCCGGGCTCGGGGACACTGAAGCTTTCTTT. This chain connects TRBV27 to TRBJ1-1; no clear D gene. V gave up 6 bases and J gave up 3 bases, with 14 bases separating them. The CDR3 runs 14 residues. CDR1 and CDR2 (germline): MNHEY, SMNVEV (reference sequence).

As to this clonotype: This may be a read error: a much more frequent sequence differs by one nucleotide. The CDR3 region is CASSLSAASLRGYGYTF. The CDR3 DNA is TGTGCCAGCAGTTTATCCGCAGCATCACTGAGGGGCTATGGCTACACCTTC. The chain carries TRBV27 and TRBJ1-2; weak D call: TRBD1 (5 bases). Germline V gives CDR1 MNHEY, CDR2 SMNVEV (reference sequence). The CDR3 is made up of 17 amino acids. Between the trimmed V and J ends, which lost 0 bases and 4 bases, there was a span of 18 bases.

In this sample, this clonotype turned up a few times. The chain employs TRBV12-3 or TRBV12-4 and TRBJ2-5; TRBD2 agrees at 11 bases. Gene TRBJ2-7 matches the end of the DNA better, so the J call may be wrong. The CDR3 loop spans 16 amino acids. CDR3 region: CASSLSGTSGGSEQYF. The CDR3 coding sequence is TGTGCCAGCAGTTTAAGTGGGACTAGCGGAGGCTCCGAGCAGTACTTC.

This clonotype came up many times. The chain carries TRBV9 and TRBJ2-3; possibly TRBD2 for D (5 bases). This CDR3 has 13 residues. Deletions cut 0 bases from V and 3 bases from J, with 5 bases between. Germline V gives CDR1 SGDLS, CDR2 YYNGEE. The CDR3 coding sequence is TGTGCCAGCAGCGTAGGACTAACAGATACGCAGTATTTT. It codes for CASSVGLTDTQYF. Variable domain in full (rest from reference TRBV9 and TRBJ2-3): DSGVTQTPKHLITATGQRVTLRCSPRSGDLSVYWYQQSLDQGLQFLIQYYNGEERAKGNILERFSAQQFPDLHSELNLSSLELGDSALYFCASSVGLTDTQYFGPGTRLTVL.

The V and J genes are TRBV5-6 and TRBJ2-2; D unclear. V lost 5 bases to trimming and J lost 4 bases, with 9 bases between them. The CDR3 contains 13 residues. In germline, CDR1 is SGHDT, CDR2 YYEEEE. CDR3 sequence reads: CASRLLRTGELFF. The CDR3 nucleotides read TGTGCCAGCAGGCTACTGCGCACCGGGGAGCTGTTTTTT.

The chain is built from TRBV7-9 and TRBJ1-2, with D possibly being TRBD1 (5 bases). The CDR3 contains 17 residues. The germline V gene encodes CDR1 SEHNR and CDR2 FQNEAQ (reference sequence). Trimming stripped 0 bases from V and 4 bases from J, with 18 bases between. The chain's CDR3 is CASSLAYKGVAFYGYTF. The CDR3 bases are TGTGCCAGCAGCTTAGCGTATAAAGGGGTCGCGTTCTATGGCTACACCTTC.

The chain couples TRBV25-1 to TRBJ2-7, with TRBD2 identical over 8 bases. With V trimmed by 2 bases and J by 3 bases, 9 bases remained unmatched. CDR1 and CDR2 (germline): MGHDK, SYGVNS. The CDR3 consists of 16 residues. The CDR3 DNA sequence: TGTGCCAGCAGTGAAGTTGGCGGGAGGAGCTACTACGAGCAGTACTTC. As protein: CASSEVGGRSYYEQYF.

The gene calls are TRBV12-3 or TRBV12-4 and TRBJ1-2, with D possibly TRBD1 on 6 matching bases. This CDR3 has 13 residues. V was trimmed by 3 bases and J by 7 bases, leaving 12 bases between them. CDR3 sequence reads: CASSFVQGGGYTF. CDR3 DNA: TGTGCCAGCAGTTTTGTACAGGGCGGTGGCTACACCTTC.

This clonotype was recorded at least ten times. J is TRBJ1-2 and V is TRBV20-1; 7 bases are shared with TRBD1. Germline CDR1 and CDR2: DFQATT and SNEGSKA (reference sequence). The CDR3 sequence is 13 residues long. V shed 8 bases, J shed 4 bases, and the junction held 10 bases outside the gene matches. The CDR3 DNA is TGCAGTCCAGCCGGGACAGCTTCCTATGGCTACACCTTC. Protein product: CSPAGTASYGYTF.